This is a list of T cell receptor beta chains from one sample in a study of read filtering for tumor transcriptome and immune sequencing. TCRdb reprocessed the reads with MiXCR, giving one entry per CDR3 protein. The sample yields tens of thousands of distinct CDR3 sequences, approximately 15% seen once. The sample comprised a population of CD138-negative cells sorted from bone marrow. The source is a donor at least 40 years old with multiple myeloma. The CDR3 runs from the conserved cysteine through the conserved F or W.

J gene	V gene	CDR3 protein
TRBJ2-7	TRBV20-1	CSAVIGLAYRQYF
TRBJ2-1	TRBV13	CASTQTGYNEQFF
TRBJ2-1	TRBV5-5	CASSLFTSGLNNEQFF
TRBJ2-1	TRBV12-3/TRBV12-4	CASRKAYNEQSF
TRBJ2-3	TRBV5-4	CASSGTSGSPDTQYF
TRBJ2-3	TRBV28	CASSLTSGTDTQYF
TRBJ2-1	TRBV5-1	CASSLGAENEQFF
TRBJ1-5	TRBV7-2	CASSLTGGTNQPQHF
TRBJ1-6	TRBV6-5	CASSVGTVNNSPLHF
TRBJ2-2	TRBV20-1	CNARPLGWDPSGELFF
TRBJ2-1	TRBV24-1	CATSDPGQGAGGSSSYNEQFF
TRBJ2-1	TRBV5-1	CASSLLARNEQFF
TRBJ2-1	TRBV23-1	CASSQRDRGNNEQFF
TRBJ2-7	TRBV7-2	CASSLDGWGTGLYEQYF
TRBJ2-1	TRBV25-1	CASSDGASGYNEQFF
TRBJ2-3	TRBV5-1	CASSPWIPGLAGEEDTQYF
TRBJ2-3	TRBV6-6	CASSYSTGGPTQYF
TRBJ2-2	TRBV7-9	CASSLSGGTPTGELFF
TRBJ2-2	TRBV2	CASSELVPGELFF
TRBJ1-5	TRBV6-1	CASSVYRDSNQPQHF
TRBJ2-2	TRBV27	CASSRAAGRVTGELFF
TRBJ1-1	TRBV3-1	CASSLSTGNTEAFF
TRBJ1-1	TRBV7-9	CASSLGRANTEAFF